Presented here are 15 T cell receptor beta chains from one specimen sequenced in a study of T cell clones after liver transplantation. Profiled with immunoSEQ multiplex PCR; TCRdb holds only in-frame clones, not every one. The table includes roughly 100,000 clones, around 84% detected once. The source was CD4+ T cells from blood, collected approximately 43 months after liver transplant. The receptors were gathered from a human patient who received a liver transplant. The graft donor may have given rise to some T cells.

The chain employs TRBV2 and TRBJ1-5, with D perhaps matching TRBD1 (5 bases). This CDR3 spans 14 amino acids. Germline V gene lookup returns CDR1 SNHLY and CDR2 FYNNEI. The V end lost 3 bases, the J end lost 2 bases, and 8 bases lay between the germline ends. The CDR3 nucleotides read TGTGCCAGCAGTGAGCGCAGGGGCAATCAGCCCCAGCATTTT. This translates into CASSERRGNQPQHF.

This rearrangement joins TRBV7-5 to TRBJ1-3; TRBD1 was called by the table and not checked on the DNA. TRBV7-5 represents a pseudogene. There are 17 residues in the CDR3. CDR3 sequence: CVRSFKSPGFSGNTIYF. CDR3 in DNA: TGTGTCAGAAGCTTTAAAAGTCCAGGATTCTCTGGAAACACCATATATTTT.

This clone was seen a single time. The DNA is omitted, as the CDR3 cannot be located on it reliably, and the CDR3 follows TCRdb's listing. V and J are TRBV21-1 and TRBJ1-5. TRBV21-1 constitutes a pseudogene. The CDR3 spans 17 residues, counting both ends. The CDR3 spells CASSKRWGRGSNQPQHF.

This clone was observed a single time. The genes are TRBV23-1 and TRBJ2-7; D gene ambiguous. TRBV23-1 is an open reading frame whose function is uncertain. The CDR3 contains 13 residues. V dropped 3 bases and J dropped 3 bases, with 9 bases sitting between them. DNA for the CDR3: TGCGCCAGCAGTCACCGCGACCACTACGAGCAGTACTTC. The encoded protein is CASSHRDHYEQYF.

V usage is TRBV29-1 and J usage is TRBJ1-4; D is undetermined. V was clipped by 2 bases and J by 11 bases, with 15 bases between them. Germline V CDR1 and CDR2: SQVTM, ANQGSEA. The CDR3 is 13 amino acids. CDR3 loop: CSVEKAHLGKLFF. In nucleotides, the CDR3 is TGCAGCGTTGAAAAGGCCCACCTTGGGAAACTGTTTTTT. The full variable domain, its missing parts supplied by reference TRBV29-1 and TRBJ1-4, is SAVISQKPSRDICQRGTSLTIQCQVDSQVTMMFWYRQQPGQSLTLIATANQGSEATYESGFVIDKFPISRPNLTFSTLTVSNMSPEDSSIYLCSVEKAHLGKLFFGSGTQLSVL.

The chain carries TRBV5-6 and TRBJ2-1; maybe TRBD2 (6 bases). The CDR3 loop spans 14 amino acids. The ends were cut back, 5 bases at V and 4 bases at J, with 13 bases in the middle. The germline V gene encodes CDR1 SGHDT and CDR2 YYEEEE. CDR3: CASSSTGRYNEQFF. DNA for the CDR3: TGTGCCAGCAGTTCTACCGGGAGATACAATGAGCAGTTCTTC.

The chain recombines TRBV7-2 with TRBJ2-2, with D uncertain. CDR1 and CDR2 from the germline V gene are SGHTA and FQGNSA. CDR3 length: 13 amino acids. V was cut by 2 bases and J by 6 bases, with 7 bases left in between. This chain's CDR3 is CASSLKGPGELFF. The CDR3 nucleotides read TGTGCCAGCAGCTTAAAGGGTCCCGGGGAGCTGTTTTTT. The whole variable domain, filled in from reference TRBV7-2 and TRBJ2-2, reads GAGVSQSPSNKVTEKGKDVELRCDPISGHTALYWYRQSLGQGLEFLIYFQGNSAPDKSGLPSDRFSAERTGGSVSTLTIQRTQQEDSAVYLCASSLKGPGELFFGEGSRLTVL.

V gene TRBV21-1 combines with J gene TRBJ1-2; the listed D gene, TRBD1, was not tested against the DNA. TRBV21-1 is a pseudogene locus. The CDR3 sequence is 17 residues long. The CDR3 reads CASSKCLGTGGDDGYTF. The CDR3 DNA follows: TGTGCCAGCAGCAAATGTCTGGGGACAGGGGGTGATGATGGCTACACCTTC.

The chain joins TRBV7-2 to TRBJ2-7; TRBD2 matches 9 bases. From germline, CDR1 is SGHTA and CDR2 FQGNSA. The junction had 5 bases not matched to a gene; V was cut back by 5 bases and J by 0 bases. CDR3 length: 15 residues. The CDR3 nucleotides are TGTGCCAGCAGCGCCAGCGGGGGGTACTCCTACGAGCAGTACTTC. It yields the protein CASSASGGYSYEQYF.

The chain is built from TRBV4-2 and TRBJ2-4, with unresolved D. The V end was cut by 3 bases, the J end by 0 bases, with 3 bases between. CDR1 LGHNA and CDR2 YNFKEQ come from the germline V gene. This CDR3 has 13 amino acids. The DNA of the CDR3 is TGTGCCAGCAGCCAGCTAGCCAAAAACATTCAGTACTTC. Amino acid sequence: CASSQLAKNIQYF.

The gene calls are TRBV6-6 and TRBJ2-6, with 10 positions matching TRBD1. CDR3 length: 16 amino acids. V trimming: 5 bases; J trimming: 4 bases; junction bases outside the gene matches: 5. CDR1 is MNHNY and CDR2 is SVGAGI in the germline V gene (reference sequence). The CDR3 DNA sequence: TGTGCCAGCAGTCGGACAGGGGGGACAGGGGCCAACGTCCTGACTTTC. Protein product: CASSRTGGTGANVLTF.

The CDR3, as DNA: TGTGCCAGCAGCTTACCTATTTCCTACGAGCAGTACTTC. Protein sequence: CASSLPISYEQYF. The chain links TRBV7-2 to TRBJ2-7; D gene unclear. CDR1 SGHTA and CDR2 FQGNSA come from the germline V gene. V was pared by 2 bases and J by 1 base, with 6 bases between. The CDR3 has 13 residues.

The rearrangement links TRBV6-5 to TRBJ1-5, with no clear D. Between the trimmed V and J ends, which lost 2 bases and 2 bases, there was a span of 7 bases. Germline values: CDR1 MNHEY, CDR2 SVGAGI. CDR3 length equals 14 residues. CDR3 nucleotide sequence: TGTGCCAGCAGTTACGGGCAGGGCAATCAGCCCCAGCATTTT. Translating gives CASSYGQGNQPQHF.

This rearrangement joins TRBV7-2 to TRBJ2-3; unclear D gene. CDR1 and CDR2 from the germline V gene are SGHTA and FQGNSA. This CDR3 is built from 13 residues. Between the trimmed V and J ends, which lost 5 bases and 5 bases, there was a span of 11 bases. DNA for the CDR3: TGTGCCAGCAGCCCCTCACTTGGAGATACGCAGTATTTT. Translated: CASSPSLGDTQYF. The full variable domain, in which reference TRBV7-2 and TRBJ2-3 provide the parts outside the CDR3, is GAGVSQSPSNKVTEKGKDVELRCDPISGHTALYWYRQSLGQGLEFLIYFQGNSAPDKSGLPSDRFSAERTGGSVSTLTIQRTQQEDSAVYLCASSPSLGDTQYFGPGTRLTVL.

This clone was seen only a few times. The chain is built from TRBV9 and TRBJ2-2; D uncertain. Germline CDR1 and CDR2: SGDLS and YYNGEE. Trimming left V 3 bases short and J 6 bases short, with 9 bases between. CDR3 length: 13 residues. CDR3 residues: CASSAAYAGELFF. Here the CDR3 DNA reads TGTGCCAGCAGCGCAGCTTACGCCGGGGAGCTGTTTTTT. The full variable domain, completed using reference TRBV9 and TRBJ2-2, is DSGVTQTPKHLITATGQRVTLRCSPRSGDLSVYWYQQSLDQGLQFLIQYYNGEERAKGNILERFSAQQFPDLHSELNLSSLELGDSALYFCASSAAYAGELFFGEGSRLTVL.